The 26 T cell receptor beta chains given below trace back to one sample, sequenced in a study of Graves' ophthalmopathy and Graves' hyperthyroidism. Amplifying from RNA transcripts, the study obtained TCR beta CDR3 regions. HTBI-primed RT-PCR formed the first round, and a multiplex PCR formed the second. Via MiXCR, TCRdb re-called the multiplex PCR reads, giving one row per CDR3 protein. The sample lists 400,000 to 450,000 distinct CDR3 sequences; over 20% were seen once. The source material was peripheral blood. These receptors were obtained from a woman younger than 35 with stable Graves' hyperthyroidism.

In this sample, this clonotype turned up many times. The chain carries TRBV7-2 and TRBJ2-2; 12 positions match TRBD2. CDR3 length: 15 residues. The V gene's germline CDR1 is SGHTA and CDR2 FQGNSA. Unmatched junction bases numbered 5, after V lost 6 bases and J lost 6 bases. CDR3 sequence (DNA): TGTGCCAGCAGTCTAGCGGGAGGGTTGGCCGGGGAGCTGTTTTTT. The encoded protein is CASSLAGGLAGELFF. The full variable domain, completed using reference TRBV7-2 and TRBJ2-2, is GAGVSQSPSNKVTEKGKDVELRCDPISGHTALYWYRQSLGQGLEFLIYFQGNSAPDKSGLPSDRFSAERTGGSVSTLTIQRTQQEDSAVYLCASSLAGGLAGELFFGEGSRLTVL.

A remark on this clonotype: This may be a read error: a much more frequent sequence differs by one nucleotide. The chain recombines TRBV7-9 with TRBJ1-5; D not certain. CDR1 and CDR2 (germline): SEHNR, FQNEAQ (reference sequence). This CDR3 contains 13 residues. CDR3 region: CACSLGSRQPQHF. The CDR3 coding sequence is TGTGCCTGCAGCTTAGGTTCTCGACAGCCCCAGCATTTT.

This clonotype was counted at least ten times. The chain employs TRBV4-1 and TRBJ2-7, with 7 bases that match TRBD2. Trimming at V came to 4 bases and at J to 5 bases, leaving 11 bases not matched to a gene. This CDR3 has 15 amino acids. Germline values: CDR1 MGHRA, CDR2 YSYEKL. CDR3 coding DNA: TGCGCCAGCAGCCGAGCAGAGGGAGGGCCCCACGAGCAGTACTTC. Protein product: CASSRAEGGPHEQYF.

This clonotype was recorded at least ten times. The chain uses TRBV7-3 and TRBJ2-2; D gene uncertain. The germline V gene has CDR1 SGHTA and CDR2 FQGTGA. The V end lost 1 base, the J end lost 5 bases, and 14 bases lay between the germline ends. This CDR3 region has 16 residues. The CDR3 here is CASSLNSLWRTGELFF. CDR3 nucleotides: TGTGCCAGCAGCTTAAACTCGCTGTGGCGGACCGGGGAGCTGTTTTTT.

This clonotype was counted many times. This chain joins TRBV7-8 and TRBJ2-7, with TRBD2 as a possible D gene (5 bases). The CDR3 is 15 residues long. From germline, CDR1 is SGHVS and CDR2 FQNEAQ. Trimming shortened V by 1 base and J by 3 bases, and 13 bases separated the two germline ends. This chain's CDR3 is CASSLERVRLYEQYF. The CDR3 DNA reads as TGTGCCAGCAGCTTAGAGAGGGTCCGGCTCTACGAGCAGTACTTC.

This clonotype was seen ten or more times. This chain links TRBV7-2 with TRBJ1-2, with a possible D match to TRBD1 (6 bases). Germline V gives CDR1 SGHTA, CDR2 FQGNSA. Trimming took 5 bases from V and 2 from J, leaving 15 bases between them. The CDR3 sequence is 15 residues long. The CDR3 loop reads CASSRKSQGNYGYTF. DNA of the CDR3: TGTGCCAGCAGCCGCAAGTCGCAGGGGAACTATGGCTACACCTTC.

The chain couples TRBV12-5 to TRBJ1-1, with a weak D call TRBD1 (5 bases). This CDR3 spans 13 amino acids. The germline V gene has CDR1 LGHNT and CDR2 FRNRAP. V dropped 7 bases and J dropped 5 bases, with 14 bases sitting between them. The CDR3 is CASALGEGTEAFF. The DNA of the CDR3 is TGTGCTAGTGCCTTAGGGGAGGGGACTGAAGCTTTCTTT.

In its sample, this clonotype was seen many times. DNA for the CDR3: TGTGCCAGCAGTTGGCACAGGACTTCTGACTATGGCTACACCTTC. Translation: CASSWHRTSDYGYTF. The chain uses TRBV6-5 and TRBJ1-2, with D possibly being TRBD1 (5 bases). V was trimmed by 4 bases and J by 3 bases, leaving 15 bases between them. Germline lookup yields CDR1 MNHEY and CDR2 SVGAGI. The CDR3 totals 15 residues.

This clonotype was seen ten or more times. The chain recombines TRBV5-1 with TRBJ2-5, with a tentative D call TRBD2 (5 bases). V lost 0 bases to trimming and J lost 4 bases, with 13 bases between them. The CDR3 is made up of 15 amino acids. Germline V gene data show CDR1 as SGHRS and CDR2 as YFSETQ. The CDR3 sequence: CASSLGGFYRETQYF. For the CDR3, the DNA is TGCGCCAGCAGCTTGGGAGGGTTTTATCGAGAGACCCAGTACTTC.

This clonotype was observed a few times. V is TRBV28 and J is TRBJ1-2; D may be TRBD1 (5 bases). The V end was cut by 5 bases, the J end by 8 bases, with 18 bases between. CDR3 length: 14 amino acids. Per the germline V gene, CDR1 is MDHEN and CDR2 is SYDVKM. CDR3 sequence reads: CASSTGTIQRGYTF. The CDR3 nucleotides read TGTGCCAGCAGTACTGGGACGATTCAGAGGGGCTACACCTTC.

J is TRBJ1-5 and V is TRBV4-2; TRBD1 is a possible D gene (5 bases). V was trimmed by 1 base and J by 7 bases, leaving 17 bases between them. CDR1 and CDR2 (germline): LGHNA, YNFKEQ. The CDR3 sequence is 16 residues long. In DNA form, the CDR3 reads TGTGCCAGCAGCCAAGTCAAGGAAAGGGCAGGGCAGCCCCAGCATTTT. It translates to CASSQVKERAGQPQHF.

This clonotype occurred many times. In DNA form, the CDR3 reads TGTGCCAGCGACGGACTAGCGGAAACCTCTAGTACTGGGGCCAACGTCCTGACTTTC. Translating gives CASDGLAETSSTGANVLTF. The V call is TRBV28, the J call TRBJ2-6; 10 bases map to TRBD2. Germline CDR1 MDHEN, CDR2 SYDVKM. The length of the CDR3 is 19 residues. The ends lost 8 bases at V and 2 bases at J; junction bases unmatched: 15.

This chain uses TRBV29-1 with TRBJ2-7; D remains ambiguous. Germline values: CDR1 SQVTM, CDR2 ANQGSEA. The CDR3 extends over 12 amino acids. Trimming left V 0 bases short and J 4 bases short, with 7 bases between. CDR3 coding DNA: TGCAGCGTTGAAGACGAGGATTACGAGCAGTACTTC. The encoded protein is CSVEDEDYEQYF.

This clonotype showed up many times. The chain combines TRBV7-2 with TRBJ2-7, with a weak D call TRBD2 (6 bases). The CDR3 sequence is 15 residues long. Deletions cut 5 bases from V and 7 bases from J, with 21 bases between. The germline gives CDR1 SGHTA, CDR2 FQGNSA. CDR3 sequence reads: CASSLPLGAGGEQYF. DNA for the CDR3: TGTGCCAGCAGCCTACCCCTAGGGGCTGGAGGGGAGCAGTACTTC. The whole variable domain, filled in from reference TRBV7-2 and TRBJ2-7, reads GAGVSQSPSNKVTEKGKDVELRCDPISGHTALYWYRQSLGQGLEFLIYFQGNSAPDKSGLPSDRFSAERTGGSVSTLTIQRTQQEDSAVYLCASSLPLGAGGEQYFGPGTRLTVT.

This clonotype was seen at least ten times. This chain links TRBV9 with TRBJ1-2, with D possibly TRBD1 on 5 matching bases. Germline CDR1 is SGDLS and CDR2 is YYNGEE. Trimming left V 2 bases short and J 1 base short, with 9 bases between. CDR3 size: 14 residues. CDR3 loop: CASSVTAINYGYTF. CDR3 coding DNA: TGTGCCAGCAGCGTGACAGCGATTAACTATGGCTACACCTTC. Together with reference TRBV9 and TRBJ1-2, the CDR3 gives the full variable domain: DSGVTQTPKHLITATGQRVTLRCSPRSGDLSVYWYQQSLDQGLQFLIQYYNGEERAKGNILERFSAQQFPDLHSELNLSSLELGDSALYFCASSVTAINYGYTFGSGTRLTVV.

This clonotype has at least ten counts. The rearrangement links TRBV12-5 to TRBJ2-7, with TRBD2 matching over 8 bases. Per the germline V gene, CDR1 is LGHNT and CDR2 is FRNRAP. This CDR3 spans 17 amino acids. After removal of 6 bases from V and 0 bases from J, the junction contained 13 bases not matched to a gene. The CDR3 sequence is CASGNPRLAQSSYEQYF. The CDR3 nucleotides read TGTGCTAGTGGAAACCCCCGACTAGCGCAGAGCTCCTACGAGCAGTACTTC.

Many counts were recorded for this clonotype. The chain recombines TRBV28 with TRBJ2-5, with 8 bases aligning to TRBD1. Losses at the gene ends were 8 bases for V and 5 bases for J; bases not matched to a gene: 10. Germline values: CDR1 MDHEN, CDR2 SYDVKM. The CDR3 length is 14 residues. The CDR3 reads CASWAQGAAETQYF. CDR3 nucleotides: TGTGCCAGCTGGGCCCAGGGGGCGGCCGAGACCCAGTACTTC.

This clonotype was detected once. The genes are TRBV12-3 or TRBV12-4 and TRBJ1-1, with 10 bases matching TRBD1. This CDR3 is 15 amino acids long. J was trimmed by 4 bases and V by 6 bases; bases with no gene match: 8. CDR3 sequence (DNA): TGTGCCAGCAGCCCGACAGGGGGCAAGATCACTGAAGCTTTCTTT. It encodes CASSPTGGKITEAFF.

CDR3: CASTRTYDYEQYF. The DNA of the CDR3 is TGTGCCAGCACTAGGACATACGACTACGAGCAGTACTTC. The chain uses TRBV2 and TRBJ2-7, with TRBD1 as a possible D gene (5 bases). The V end was cut by 7 bases, the J end by 3 bases, with 13 bases between. Germline V lookup: CDR1 SNHLY, CDR2 FYNNEI. This CDR3 region has 13 residues.

V is TRBV18 and J is TRBJ2-5, with D possibly matching TRBD2 (5 bases). The V end lost 0 bases, the J end lost 4 bases, and 9 bases lay between the germline ends. Looked up from germline, CDR1 is KGHSH and CDR2 is LQKENI. CDR3 length equals 14 residues. This CDR3 is CASSPPRRRETQYF. CDR3 nucleotides: TGTGCCAGCTCACCACCAAGGAGGAGAGAGACCCAGTACTTC.

This clonotype occurred many times. The chain joins TRBV11-2 to TRBJ2-5; 12 bases are a match to TRBD1. Germline loops: CDR1 SGHAT, CDR2 FQNNGV. This CDR3 contains 15 residues. Trimming took 5 bases from V and 5 from J; bases not matched to a gene: 6. The DNA for the CDR3 is TGTGCCAGCAGCGGGGACAGGGGGCGCGGGGAGACCCAGTACTTC. It specifies CASSGDRGRGETQYF.

Ten or more counts support this clonotype. V usage is TRBV4-1 and J usage is TRBJ1-5, with unresolved D. The V end lost 6 bases, the J end lost 0 bases, and 9 bases lay between the germline ends. The V gene's germline CDR1 is MGHRA and CDR2 YSYEKL. The CDR3 totals 14 residues. In nucleotides, the CDR3 is TGCGCCAGCAGACCGAGCTTTAGCAATCAGCCCCAGCATTTT. Protein sequence: CASRPSFSNQPQHF.

This clonotype was seen at least ten times. J is TRBJ2-3 and V is TRBV12-3 or TRBV12-4; perhaps TRBD1 as D (5 bases). Trimming shortened V by 5 bases and J by 2 bases, and 14 bases separated the two germline ends. The CDR3 totals 15 residues. The CDR3 spells CASSLSVGHTDTQYF. The CDR3 bases are TGTGCCAGCAGTCTCTCTGTGGGGCACACAGATACGCAGTATTTT.

This clonotype was found a few times. V and J are TRBV12-3 or TRBV12-4 and TRBJ1-1; D is uncertain. V was clipped by 3 bases and J by 0 bases, with 14 bases between them. The CDR3 totals 16 residues. The DNA for the CDR3 is TGTGCCAGCAGTTTCGCCAGGTACGATTTGAACACTGAAGCTTTCTTT. This codes for CASSFARYDLNTEAFF.

This clonotype has ten or more counts. The chain carries TRBV10-3 and TRBJ2-2; 7 nucleotides line up with TRBD2. Germline assignment: CDR1 ENHRY and CDR2 SYGVKD. The CDR3 covers 15 residues. With V trimmed by 4 bases and J by 5 bases, 7 bases remained unmatched. The CDR3 loop is CAISARPSGTGELFF. In nucleotides, the CDR3 is TGTGCCATCAGTGCCCGGCCTAGCGGAACCGGGGAGCTGTTTTTT.

Many counts were recorded for this clonotype. The chain joins TRBV27 to TRBJ2-5; 9 bases map to TRBD2. CDR3 length equals 15 residues. The junction had 2 bases not matched to a gene; V was cut back by 2 bases and J by 1 base. Germline CDR1 reads MNHEY; CDR2 reads SMNVEV (reference sequence). In nucleotides, the CDR3 is TGTGCCAGCAGTTTACTAGCGGGAATCCAAGAGACCCAGTACTTC. Amino acids: CASSLLAGIQETQYF.